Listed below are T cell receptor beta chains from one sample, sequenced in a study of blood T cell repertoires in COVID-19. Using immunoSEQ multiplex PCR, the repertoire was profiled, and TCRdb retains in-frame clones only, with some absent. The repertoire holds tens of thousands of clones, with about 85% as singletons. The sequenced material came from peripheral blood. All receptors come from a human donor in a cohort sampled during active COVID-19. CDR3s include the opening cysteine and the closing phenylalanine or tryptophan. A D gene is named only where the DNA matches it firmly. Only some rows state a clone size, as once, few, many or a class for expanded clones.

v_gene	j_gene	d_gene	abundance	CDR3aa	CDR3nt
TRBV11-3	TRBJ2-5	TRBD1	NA	CASSLGQQETQYF	TGTGCCAGCAGCTTGGGACAGCAAGAGACCCAGTACTTC
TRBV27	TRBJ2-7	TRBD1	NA	CASRIMGQGDGYEQYF	TGTGCCAGCAGAATAATGGGACAGGGGGATGGATACGAGCAGTACTTC
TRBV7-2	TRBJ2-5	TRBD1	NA	CASSLGTTGIETQYF	TGTGCCAGCAGCTTAGGGACGACAGGGATAGAGACCCAGTACTTC
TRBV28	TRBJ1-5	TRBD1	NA	CASSSPGTENQPQHF	TGTGCCAGCAGTAGTCCCGGGACAGAGAATCAGCCCCAGCATTTT
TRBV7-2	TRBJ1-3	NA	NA	CASSFGQRGNTIYF	TGTGCCAGCAGCTTCGGACAGCGGGGGAACACCATATATTTT
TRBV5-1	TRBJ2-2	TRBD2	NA	CASRPGLAGGLDTGELFF	TGCGCCAGTCGGCCGGGACTAGCGGGGGGGCTCGACACCGGGGAGCTGTTTTTT
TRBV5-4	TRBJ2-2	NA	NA	CASSLMGSTGELFF	TGTGCCAGCAGCTTGATGGGCTCCACCGGGGAGCTGTTTTTT
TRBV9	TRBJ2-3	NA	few	CASKEGPSTDTQYF	TGTGCCAGCAAGGAGGGGCCAAGCACAGATACGCAGTATTTT
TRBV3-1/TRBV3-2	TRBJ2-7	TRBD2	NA	CASSQDRLAGGLYEQYF	TGTGCCAGCAGCCAAGATCGACTAGCGGGGGGTCTCTACGAGCAGTACTTC
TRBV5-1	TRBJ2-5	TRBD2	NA	CASSALLAGEQETQYF	TGCGCCAGCAGCGCCTTACTAGCGGGGGAGCAAGAGACCCAGTACTTC
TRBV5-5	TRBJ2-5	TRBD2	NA	CASSLRVAGSGETQYF	TGTGCCAGCAGCTTGCGGGTAGCGGGGTCAGGAGAGACCCAGTACTTC
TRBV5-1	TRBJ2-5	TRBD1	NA	CASSLQGAEETQYF	TGCGCCAGCAGCTTACAGGGGGCCGAGGAGACCCAGTACTTC
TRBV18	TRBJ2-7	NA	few	CASSLRTERGREQYF	TGTGCCAGCTCACTAAGGACGGAAAGAGGGCGCGAGCAGTACTTC
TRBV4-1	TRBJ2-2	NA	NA	CASSQGRGWKAGELFF	TGCGCCAGCAGCCAAGGGAGGGGATGGAAAGCCGGGGAGCTGTTTTTT
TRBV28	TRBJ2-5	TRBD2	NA	CASSRLAGAGQETQYF	TGTGCCAGCAGTCGCTTAGCGGGGGCTGGCCAAGAGACCCAGTACTTC
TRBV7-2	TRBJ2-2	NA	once	CASSPRAAGELFF	TGTGCCAGCAGCCCCAGGGCGGCCGGGGAGCTGTTTTTT
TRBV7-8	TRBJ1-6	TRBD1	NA	CASSLVSTGGASPLHF	TGTGCCAGCAGCTTAGTTTCGACAGGGGGGGCATCACCCCTCCACTTT
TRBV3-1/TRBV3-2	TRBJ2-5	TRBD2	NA	CASSLAGGRETQYF	TGTGCCAGCAGCCTAGCGGGGGGGCGAGAGACCCAGTACTTC
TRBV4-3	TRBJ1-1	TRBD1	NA	CASSPGDRNTEAFF	TGCGCCAGCAGCCCAGGGGACAGAAACACTGAAGCTTTCTTT
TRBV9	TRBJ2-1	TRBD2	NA	CASSVLAGGPNEQFF	TGTGCCAGCAGCGTGCTAGCGGGGGGGCCGAATGAGCAGTTCTTC
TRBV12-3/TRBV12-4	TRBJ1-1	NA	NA	CASSLGLNTEAFF	TGTGCCAGCAGTTTAGGGCTGAACACTGAAGCTTTCTTT
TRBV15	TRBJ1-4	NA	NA	CATGGTGREKLFF	TGTGCCACCGGGGGGACTGGTCGCGAAAAACTGTTTTTT
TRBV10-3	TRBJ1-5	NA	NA	CAISESGQGSNQPQHF	TGTGCCATCAGTGAGTCAGGGCAGGGAAGCAATCAGCCCCAGCATTTT
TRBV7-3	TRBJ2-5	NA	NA	CASSLGPLGGETQYF	TGTGCCAGCAGCTTAGGGCCTTTGGGGGGAGAGACCCAGTACTTC
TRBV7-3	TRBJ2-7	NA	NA	CASSYGRGEQYF	TGTGCCAGCAGCTACGGCAGGGGCGAGCAGTACTTC
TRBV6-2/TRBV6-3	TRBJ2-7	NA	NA	CASSYDGSYEQYF	TGTGCCAGCAGTTACGACGGGTCCTACGAGCAGTACTTC
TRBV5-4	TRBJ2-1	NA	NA	CASSLEVSRNNEQFF	TGTGCCAGCAGCTTGGAAGTCAGCAGGAACAATGAGCAGTTCTTC
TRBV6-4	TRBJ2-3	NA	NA	CASSDSSTSPTDTQYF	TGTGCCAGCAGTGACTCCTCTACCTCCCCCACAGATACGCAGTATTTT
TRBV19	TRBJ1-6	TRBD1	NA	CASSIALDRGSSPLHF	TGTGCCAGTAGTATAGCCTTGGACAGGGGCTCTTCACCCCTCCACTTT
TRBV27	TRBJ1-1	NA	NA	CASSLEGVGLNTEAFF	TGTGCCAGCAGCCTAGAGGGGGTAGGACTGAACACTGAAGCTTTCTTT
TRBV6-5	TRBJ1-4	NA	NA	CASRNGNEKLFF	TGTGCCAGCAGGAACGGTAATGAAAAACTGTTTTTT
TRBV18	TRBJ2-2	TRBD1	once	CASSIRQGNTGELFF	TGTGCCAGCTCAATAAGACAGGGTAACACCGGGGAGCTGTTTTTT
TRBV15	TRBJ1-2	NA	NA	CATSREGGQAGFDGYTF	TGTGCCACCAGCAGAGAAGGAGGTCAGGCTGGTTTTGATGGCTACACCTTC
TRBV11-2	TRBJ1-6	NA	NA	CASSLVGALYSPLHF	TGTGCCAGCAGCTTAGTCGGAGCTTTATATTCACCCCTCCACTTT
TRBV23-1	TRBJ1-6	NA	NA	CANTGRAYNSPLHF	TGCGCCAACACAGGGCGCGCCTATAATTCACCCCTCCACTTT
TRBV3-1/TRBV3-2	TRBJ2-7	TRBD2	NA	CASSSQGGGLEQYF	TGTGCCAGCAGCTCCCAGGGCGGGGGGCTTGAGCAGTACTTC